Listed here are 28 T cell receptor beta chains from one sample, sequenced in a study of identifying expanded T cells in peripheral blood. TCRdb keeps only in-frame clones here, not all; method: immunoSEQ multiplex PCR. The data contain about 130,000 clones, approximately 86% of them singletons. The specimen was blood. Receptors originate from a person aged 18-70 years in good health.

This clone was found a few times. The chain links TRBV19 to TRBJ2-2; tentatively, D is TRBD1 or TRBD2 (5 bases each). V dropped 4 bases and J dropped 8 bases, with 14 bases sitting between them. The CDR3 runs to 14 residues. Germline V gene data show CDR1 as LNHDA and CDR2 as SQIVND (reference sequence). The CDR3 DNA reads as TGTGCCAGTAGTACCGGGAACCCAGGGGGGGAGCTGTTTTTT. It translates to CASSTGNPGGELFF.

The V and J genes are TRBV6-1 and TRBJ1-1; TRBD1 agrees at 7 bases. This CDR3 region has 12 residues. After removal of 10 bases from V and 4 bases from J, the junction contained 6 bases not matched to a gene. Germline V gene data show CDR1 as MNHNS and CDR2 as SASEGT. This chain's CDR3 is CAITTGITEAFF. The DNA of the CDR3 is TGTGCCATCACGACAGGGATCACTGAAGCTTTCTTT.

The CDR3, as DNA: TGTGCCAGCAGTTCCTCCGGGCCTCCGGTTTTGTGGGAGCAGTACTTC. Protein product: CASSSSGPPVLWEQYF. The chain uses TRBV27 and TRBJ2-7; D is unclear. Trimming shortened V by 4 bases and J by 7 bases, and 23 bases separated the two germline ends. CDR1 and CDR2 (germline): MNHEY, SMNVEV (reference sequence). The CDR3 runs 16 residues.

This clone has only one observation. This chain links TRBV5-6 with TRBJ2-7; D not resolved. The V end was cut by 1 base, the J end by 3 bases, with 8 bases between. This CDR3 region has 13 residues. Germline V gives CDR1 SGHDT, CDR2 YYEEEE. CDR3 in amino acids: CASSLSPDYEQYF. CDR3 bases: TGTGCCAGCAGCTTGTCCCCAGACTACGAGCAGTACTTC.

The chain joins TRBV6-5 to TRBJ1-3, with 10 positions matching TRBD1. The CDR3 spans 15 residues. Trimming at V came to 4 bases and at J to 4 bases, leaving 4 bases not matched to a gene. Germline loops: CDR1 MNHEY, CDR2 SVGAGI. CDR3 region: CASSLRDRGGNTIYF. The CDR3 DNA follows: TGTGCCAGCAGTTTAAGGGACAGGGGAGGAAACACCATATATTTT.

For the CDR3, the DNA is TGTGCCAGCAGAGGAACTAGCGGGGGGGCCCGGAACACCGGGGAGCTGTTTTTT. It yields the protein CASRGTSGGARNTGELFF. V is TRBV27 and J is TRBJ2-2; 13 nucleotides line up with TRBD2. The junction had 8 bases not matched to a gene; V was cut back by 6 bases and J by 1 base. Germline values: CDR1 MNHEY, CDR2 SMNVEV (reference sequence). This CDR3 is built from 18 residues.

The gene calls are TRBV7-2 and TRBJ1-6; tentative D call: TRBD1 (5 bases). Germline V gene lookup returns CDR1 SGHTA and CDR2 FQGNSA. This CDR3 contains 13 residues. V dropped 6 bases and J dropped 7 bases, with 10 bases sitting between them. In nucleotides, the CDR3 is TGTGCCAGCAGGGGACGGCCGAATTCACCCCTCCACTTT. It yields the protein CASRGRPNSPLHF. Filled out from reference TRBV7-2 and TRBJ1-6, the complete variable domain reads GAGVSQSPSNKVTEKGKDVELRCDPISGHTALYWYRQSLGQGLEFLIYFQGNSAPDKSGLPSDRFSAERTGGSVSTLTIQRTQQEDSAVYLCASRGRPNSPLHFGNGTRLTVT.

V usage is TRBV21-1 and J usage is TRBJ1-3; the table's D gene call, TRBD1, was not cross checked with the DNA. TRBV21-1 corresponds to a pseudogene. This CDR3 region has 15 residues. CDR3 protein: CASSIPGEPGNTIYF. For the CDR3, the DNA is TGTGCCAGCAGCATCCCAGGGGAGCCTGGAAACACCATATATTTT.

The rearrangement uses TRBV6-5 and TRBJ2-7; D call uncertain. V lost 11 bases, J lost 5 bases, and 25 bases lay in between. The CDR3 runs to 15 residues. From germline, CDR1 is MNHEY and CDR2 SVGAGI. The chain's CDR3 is CASSMVAVGGDEQYF. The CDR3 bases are TGTGCCTCCTCAATGGTGGCGGTAGGTGGAGACGAGCAGTACTTC.

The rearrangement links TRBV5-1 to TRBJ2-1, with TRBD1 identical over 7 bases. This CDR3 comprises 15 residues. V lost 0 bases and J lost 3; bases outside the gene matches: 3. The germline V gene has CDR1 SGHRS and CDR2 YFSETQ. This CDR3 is CASSLGDRDYNEQFF. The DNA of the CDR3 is TGCGCCAGCAGCTTGGGGGACAGAGACTACAATGAGCAGTTCTTC.

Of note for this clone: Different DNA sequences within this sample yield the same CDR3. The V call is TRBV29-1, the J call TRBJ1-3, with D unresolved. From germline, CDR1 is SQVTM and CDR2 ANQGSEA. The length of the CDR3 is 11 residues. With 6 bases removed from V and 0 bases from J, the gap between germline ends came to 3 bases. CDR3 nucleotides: TGCAGCGTGGTCTCTGGAAACACCATATATTTT. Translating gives CSVVSGNTIYF.

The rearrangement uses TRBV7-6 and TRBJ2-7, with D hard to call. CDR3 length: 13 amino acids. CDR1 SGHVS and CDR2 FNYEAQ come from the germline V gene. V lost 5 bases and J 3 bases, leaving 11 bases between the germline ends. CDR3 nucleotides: TGTGCCAGCAGCCATGGAGACCTCTACGAGCAGTACTTC. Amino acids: CASSHGDLYEQYF.

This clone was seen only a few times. CDR3 DNA sequence: TGTGCCAGCAGCTTCCAAGCGGGGGTCAATGAGCAGTTCTTC. Translation: CASSFQAGVNEQFF. The chain couples TRBV5-8 to TRBJ2-1; 8 positions match TRBD2. The CDR3 covers 14 residues. Trimming took 2 bases from V and 6 from J; bases not matched to a gene: 4. From germline, CDR1 is SGHTS and CDR2 YDEGEE.

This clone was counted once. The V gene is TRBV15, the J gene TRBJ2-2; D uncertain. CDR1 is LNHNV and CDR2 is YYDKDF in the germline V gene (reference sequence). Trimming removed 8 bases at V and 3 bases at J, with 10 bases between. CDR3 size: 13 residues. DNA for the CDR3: TGTGCCACCGCGACCGGGTACACCGGGGAGCTGTTTTTT. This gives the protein CATATGYTGELFF.

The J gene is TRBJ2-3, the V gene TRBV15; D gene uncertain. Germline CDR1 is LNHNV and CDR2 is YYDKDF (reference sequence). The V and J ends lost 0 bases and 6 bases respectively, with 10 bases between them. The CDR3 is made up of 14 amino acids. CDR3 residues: CATSRDRLDDTQYF. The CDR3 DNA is TGTGCCACCAGCAGAGATCGTCTGGACGATACGCAGTATTTT.

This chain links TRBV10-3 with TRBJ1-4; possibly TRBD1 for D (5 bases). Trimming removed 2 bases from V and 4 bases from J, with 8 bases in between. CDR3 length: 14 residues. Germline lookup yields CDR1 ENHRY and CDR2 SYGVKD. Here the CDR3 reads CAISEGHLNEKLFF. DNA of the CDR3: TGTGCCATCAGTGAGGGACATCTTAATGAAAAACTGTTTTTT.

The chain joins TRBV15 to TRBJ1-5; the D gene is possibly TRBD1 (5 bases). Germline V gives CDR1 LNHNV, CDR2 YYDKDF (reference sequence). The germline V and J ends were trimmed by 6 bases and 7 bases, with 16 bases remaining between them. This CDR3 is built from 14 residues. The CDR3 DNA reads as TGTGCCACCAGTGGAGGGGACGTAGGACAGCCCCAGCATTTT. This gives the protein CATSGGDVGQPQHF.

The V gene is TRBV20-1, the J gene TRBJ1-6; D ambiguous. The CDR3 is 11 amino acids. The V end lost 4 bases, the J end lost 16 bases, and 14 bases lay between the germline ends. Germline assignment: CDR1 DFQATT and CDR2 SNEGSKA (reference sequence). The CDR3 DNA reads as TGCAGTGCTAACTACAAAGCCGGACTCCACTTT. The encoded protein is CSANYKAGLHF.

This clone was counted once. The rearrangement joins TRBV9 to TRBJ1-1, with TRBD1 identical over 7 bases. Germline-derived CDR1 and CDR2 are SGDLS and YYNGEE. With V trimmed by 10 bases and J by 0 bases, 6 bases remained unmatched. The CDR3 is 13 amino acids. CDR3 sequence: CASGGDLNTEAFF. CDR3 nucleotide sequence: TGTGCCTCAGGGGGGGATCTGAACACTGAAGCTTTCTTT.

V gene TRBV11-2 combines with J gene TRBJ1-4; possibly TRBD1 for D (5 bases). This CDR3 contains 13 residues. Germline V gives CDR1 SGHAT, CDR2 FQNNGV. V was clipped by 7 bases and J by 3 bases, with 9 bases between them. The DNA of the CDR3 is TGTGCCAGCACAGGGCTGTCTAATGAAAAACTGTTTTTT. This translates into CASTGLSNEKLFF.

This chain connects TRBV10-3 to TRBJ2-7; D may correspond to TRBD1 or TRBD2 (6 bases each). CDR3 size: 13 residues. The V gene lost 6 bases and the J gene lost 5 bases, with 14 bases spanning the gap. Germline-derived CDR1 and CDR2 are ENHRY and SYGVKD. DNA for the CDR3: TGTGCCATCAGCCCGGAGGGGGTTGACGAGCAGTACTTC. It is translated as CAISPEGVDEQYF.

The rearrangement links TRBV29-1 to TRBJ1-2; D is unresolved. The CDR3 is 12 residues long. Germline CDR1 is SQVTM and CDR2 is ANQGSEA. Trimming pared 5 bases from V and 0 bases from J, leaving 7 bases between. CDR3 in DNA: TGCAGCGTTTTTACAGCTAACTATGGCTACACCTTC. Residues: CSVFTANYGYTF.

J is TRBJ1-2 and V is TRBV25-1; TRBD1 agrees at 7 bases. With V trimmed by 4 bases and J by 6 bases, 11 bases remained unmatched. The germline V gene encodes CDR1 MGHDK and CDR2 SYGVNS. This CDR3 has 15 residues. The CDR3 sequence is CASSAWDSQLDGYTF. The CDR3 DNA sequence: TGTGCCAGCAGTGCTTGGGACAGCCAACTGGATGGCTACACCTTC.

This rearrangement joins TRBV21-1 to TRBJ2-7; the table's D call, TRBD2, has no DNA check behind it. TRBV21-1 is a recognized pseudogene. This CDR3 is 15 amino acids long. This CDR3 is CASTPRGENSYEQYF. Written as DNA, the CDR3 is TGTGCCAGCACCCCACGCGGGGAGAACTCCTACGAGCAGTACTTC.

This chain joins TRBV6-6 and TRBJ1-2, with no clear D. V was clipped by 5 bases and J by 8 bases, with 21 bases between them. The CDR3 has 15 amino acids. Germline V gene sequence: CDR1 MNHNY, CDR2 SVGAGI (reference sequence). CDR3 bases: TGTGCCAGCAGTACCCCGGACCGCACTGACGCCGGCTACACCTTC. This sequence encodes CASSTPDRTDAGYTF.

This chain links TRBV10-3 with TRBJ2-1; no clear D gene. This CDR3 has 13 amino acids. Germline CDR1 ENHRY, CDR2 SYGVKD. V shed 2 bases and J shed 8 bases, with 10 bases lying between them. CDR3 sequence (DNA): TGTGCCATCAGTGAGAAACGGATCGATGAGCAGTTCTTC. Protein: CAISEKRIDEQFF.

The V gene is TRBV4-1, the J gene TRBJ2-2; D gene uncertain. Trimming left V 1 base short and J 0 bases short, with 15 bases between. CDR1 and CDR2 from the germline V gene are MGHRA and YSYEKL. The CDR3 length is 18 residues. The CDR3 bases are TGCGCCAGCAGCCAAGTCCCCGTTGAAGCGACGAACACCGGGGAGCTGTTTTTT. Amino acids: CASSQVPVEATNTGELFF.

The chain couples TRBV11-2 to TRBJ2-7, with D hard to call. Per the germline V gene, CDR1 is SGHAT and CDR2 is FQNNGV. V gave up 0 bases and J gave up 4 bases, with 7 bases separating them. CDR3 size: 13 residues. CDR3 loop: CASSLDTLYEQYF. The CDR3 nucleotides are TGTGCCAGCAGCTTAGATACACTTTACGAGCAGTACTTC.